This T cell receptor (beta chain) was identified during a study of blood T cell repertoires in COVID-19 (TCRdb year 2020). Regarding the research as a whole: Samples from collaborators originated in the United States, Italy and Spain and spanned both the acute and convalescent phases of COVID-19. The prospective study material was composed of cDNA or gDNA derived from T cells, B-cell-depleted T cells, or PBMCs. Where available, HLA class I and class II types were obtained from metadata supplied by the sample provider rather than from assay-based typing. Subjects who had been exposed to COVID-19, were actively infected with it, or had recovered from it provided the deeply sampled blood TCRbeta repertoires that made up the dataset. Sample metadata almost always included a de-identified subject ID, COVID-19 status, age in years and sex. The repertoires were released in a freely available public database intended as a resource for research on the immune response to SARS-CoV-2. The samples were drawn from the first 160 participants of the ongoing ImmuneRACE study and from 1,254 subjects provided by 6 global collaborators.

The germline V gene encodes CDR1 LNHDA and CDR2 SQIVND (reference sequence). At the junction V is shortened by 1 base and J by 4 bases, with 14 bases in between. The CDR3 runs 15 residues from the cysteine to the phenylalanine. Here the CDR3 DNA is all that survives: 45 bases in frame from base 1. The immunoSEQ Assay, a bias-controlled multiplex PCR, was used to amplify TCRbeta CDR3 regions from genomic DNA. The authors' analysis ran thus. Within the assay, amplification of reference gene primers was used to estimate how many nucleated cells each sample contained. To quantify the absolute abundance of each unique TCRbeta CDR3 rearrangement, sequence reads were collapsed and filtered. For each sample, productive Simpson clonality was calculated as the square root of Simpson's diversity index over productive rearrangements. TCRdb holds this immuneACCESS table with in-frame rearrangements only. Some clones are missing; in checked studies, unresolved V genes explain under half, and the rest has no known cause. D and trimming come from the DNA, and the V and J calls and clone size come from that table. This sample comprises roughly 21,000 clones, 80% to 90% of them detected only once. Around 17% of the sample lies in the top ten.

Whole blood was collected in K2EDTA tubes by collaborating institutions according to the institutions' own protocols. Collaborator samples were shipped for TCRbeta analysis as frozen whole blood, isolated PBMCs, or DNA extracted from either sample type. Results the study describes overall, beyond this receptor: The amount of clinical and demographic metadata varied by source and participant and was provided uncurated.

With respect to this clone: Its antigen is still unknown. Per-nucleotide qualities are absent, and no much larger clonotype sits a single base away.

The sample comprised peripheral blood. This sequence was found in a human donor with acute or convalescent COVID-19. The donor label of this sample is uncertain. The V and J segments used are TRBV19 and TRBJ2-7; the D gene is perhaps TRBD2, from 5 matching bases. The DNA is TGTGCCAGTAGTATAGGAGGAGCGGCCCCGTACGAGCAGTACTTC. Translation gives CASSIGGAAPYEQYF.